This T cell receptor (beta chain) was identified in a study of response to subunit inactivated influenza vaccine (dated by TCRdb to 2016 to 2018). For the study in its entirety: Deep quantitative T cell receptor repertoire profiling was used in the study to track responses to a trivalent subunit inactivated influenza vaccine.

Spanning cysteine to phenylalanine, the CDR3 consists of 15 amino acids. Here the CDR3 DNA is all that survives: 45 bases in frame from base 1. Between the V and J ends, shortened by 5 bases and 0 bases respectively, the junction contains 12 bases. In the germline V gene, CDR1 corresponds to KGHSH and CDR2 to LQKENI. This clonotype has a handful of counts. Its cognate antigen has yet to be identified. One base away there is no much larger clone; base qualities are not given. Broad study findings and their caveats: It was suggested by the authors that each seasonal influenza vaccination may recruit only a limited number of new T cells.

Libraries were prepared through RT-PCR. This sample was sequenced with an Illumina HiSeq 2500. The public reads were quality trimmed at Q25 with fastp and then assembled into clones with MiXCR by TCRdb, keeping productive beta chains. Duplicate CDR3 protein sequences are folded into a single record with the most common DNA and genes. The sample profile shows hundreds of thousands of distinct CDR3 sequences; around 16% of them were found once. 11% of the sample is taken by the ten largest. The starting material was PBMCs from blood, obtained 11 to 12 days after vaccination. The chain is made from TRBV18 and TRBJ2-3; the D gene is possibly TRBD1, with 6 bases matching. The receptor comes from a man between 45 and 60 years old who received an inactivated influenza vaccine. Donor details come from another sample of the same person, matched by shared clones. For the CDR3, the sequence is CASSADRTSTDTQYF. The DNA sequence is TGTGCCAGCTCAGCCGACAGGACAAGCACAGATACGCAGTATTTT. Where the CDR3 stops, the reference TRBV18 and TRBJ2-3 genes take over; the full variable domain is NAGVMQNPRHLVRRRGQEARLRCSPMKGHSHVYWYRQLPEEGLKFMVYLQKENIIDESGMPKERFSAEFPKEGPSILRIQQVVRGDSAAYFCASSADRTSTDTQYFGPGTRLTVL.